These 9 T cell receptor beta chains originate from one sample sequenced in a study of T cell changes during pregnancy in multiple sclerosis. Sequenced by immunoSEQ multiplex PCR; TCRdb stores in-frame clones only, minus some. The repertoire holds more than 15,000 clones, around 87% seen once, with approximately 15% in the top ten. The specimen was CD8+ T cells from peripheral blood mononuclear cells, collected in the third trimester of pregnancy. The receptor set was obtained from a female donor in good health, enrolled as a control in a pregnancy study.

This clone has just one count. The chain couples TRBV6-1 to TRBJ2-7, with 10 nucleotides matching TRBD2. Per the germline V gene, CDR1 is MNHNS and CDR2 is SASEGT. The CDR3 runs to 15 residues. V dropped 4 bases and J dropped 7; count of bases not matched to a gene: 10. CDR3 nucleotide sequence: TGTGCCAGCAGTGTCCCCTTAGCGGGGGGCCTTGAGCAGTACTTC. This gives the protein CASSVPLAGGLEQYF.

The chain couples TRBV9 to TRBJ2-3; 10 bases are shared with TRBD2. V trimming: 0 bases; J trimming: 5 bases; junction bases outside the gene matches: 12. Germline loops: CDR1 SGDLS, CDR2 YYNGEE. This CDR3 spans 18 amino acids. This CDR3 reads CASSVGLGAGGPGDTQYF. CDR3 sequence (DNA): TGTGCCAGCAGCGTAGGCCTGGGAGCGGGAGGGCCGGGAGATACGCAGTATTTT.

The CDR3 sequence: CASSLLEGETRGELSEQYF. In DNA, the CDR3 is TGTGCCAGCAGTTTATTAGAAGGAGAAACCAGGGGGGAACTGTCTGAGCAGTACTTC. V gene TRBV28 combines with J gene TRBJ2-7; tentatively, D is TRBD1 (7 bases). V was pared by 1 base and J by 7 bases, with 29 bases between. CDR3 length: 19 residues. CDR1 and CDR2 from the germline V gene are MDHEN and SYDVKM.

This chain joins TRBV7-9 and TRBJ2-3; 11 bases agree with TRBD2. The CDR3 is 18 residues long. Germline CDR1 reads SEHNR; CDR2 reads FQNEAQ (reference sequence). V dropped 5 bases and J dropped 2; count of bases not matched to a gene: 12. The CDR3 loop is CASSPPFPSGGNTDTQYF. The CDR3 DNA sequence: TGTGCCAGCAGCCCGCCCTTTCCTAGCGGGGGGAACACAGATACGCAGTATTTT.

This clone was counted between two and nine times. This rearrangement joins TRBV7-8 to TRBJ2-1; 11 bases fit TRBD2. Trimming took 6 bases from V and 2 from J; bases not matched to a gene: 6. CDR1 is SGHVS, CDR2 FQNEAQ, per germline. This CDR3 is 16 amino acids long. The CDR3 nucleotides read TGTGCCAGCAGTTTCGGACTAGCGGGTCCCTACAATGAGCAGTTCTTC. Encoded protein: CASSFGLAGPYNEQFF.

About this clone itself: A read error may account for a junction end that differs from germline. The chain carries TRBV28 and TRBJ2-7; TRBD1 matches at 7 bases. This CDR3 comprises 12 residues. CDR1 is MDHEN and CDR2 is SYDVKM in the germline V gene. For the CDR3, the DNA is TGTGCCAGCAGTCCTAGGACAGGCTGGTTGTCCTTC. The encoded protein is CASSPRTGWLSF.

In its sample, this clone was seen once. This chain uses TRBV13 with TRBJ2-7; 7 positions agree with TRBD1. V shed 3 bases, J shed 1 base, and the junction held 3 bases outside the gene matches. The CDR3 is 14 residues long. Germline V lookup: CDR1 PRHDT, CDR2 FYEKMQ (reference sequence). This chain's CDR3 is CASSFGTESYEQYF. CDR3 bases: TGTGCCAGCAGCTTTGGGACAGAATCCTACGAGCAGTACTTC.

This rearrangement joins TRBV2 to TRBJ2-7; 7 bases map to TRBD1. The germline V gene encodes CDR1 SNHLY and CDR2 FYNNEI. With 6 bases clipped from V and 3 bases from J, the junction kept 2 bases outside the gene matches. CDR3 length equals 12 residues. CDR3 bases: TGTGCCAGCAGGGACAGGAGCTACGAGCAGTACTTC. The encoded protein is CASRDRSYEQYF.

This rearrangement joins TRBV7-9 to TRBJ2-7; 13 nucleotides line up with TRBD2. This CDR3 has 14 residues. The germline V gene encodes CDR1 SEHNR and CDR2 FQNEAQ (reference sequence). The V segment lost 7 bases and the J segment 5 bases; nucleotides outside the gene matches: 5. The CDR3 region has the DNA TGTGCCAGCACCCCCGGACTAGCGGGAGACGAGCAGTACTTC. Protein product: CASTPGLAGDEQYF.